Below, 24 T cell receptor beta chains from the same sample are listed, as sequenced in a study of blood T cell repertoires in COVID-19. Sequencing was performed with immunoSEQ multiplex PCR; in TCRdb, only in-frame clones are kept and a portion is missing. The sample records some 120,000 clones, approximately 84% being singletons. The sample consisted of peripheral blood. The receptors shown here come from a man in his 70s with acute or convalescent COVID-19.

The chain uses TRBV5-1 and TRBJ1-4; perhaps TRBD1 as D (6 bases). CDR1 and CDR2 (germline): SGHRS, YFSETQ. Deletions cut 5 bases from V and 0 bases from J, with 14 bases between. CDR3 size: 16 residues. The CDR3 bases are TGCGCCAGCAGGGGAGCAGGGGTTACAACTAATGAAAAACTGTTTTTT. Amino acid sequence: CASRGAGVTTNEKLFF. The full variable domain, with the rest looked up from reference TRBV5-1 and TRBJ1-4, is KAGVTQTPRYLIKTRGQQVTLSCSPISGHRSVSWYQQTPGQGLQFLFEYFSETQRNKGNFPGRFSGRQFSNSRSEMNVSTLELGDSALYLCASRGAGVTTNEKLFFGSGTQLSVL.

The CDR3 sequence is CASSQGLLRQGVGTQYF. The CDR3 nucleotides are TGTGCCAGCAGCCAAGGGCTGCTGAGACAGGGAGTTGGGACCCAGTACTTC. The chain links TRBV4-2 to TRBJ2-5; 7 bases agree with TRBD1. The CDR3 covers 17 residues. The ends lost 1 base at V and 7 bases at J; junction bases unmatched: 15. The germline gives CDR1 LGHNA, CDR2 YNFKEQ.

This rearrangement joins TRBV11-2 to TRBJ1-1; D remains unclear. Trimming took 2 bases from V and 5 from J, leaving 12 bases between them. The CDR3 consists of 14 residues. CDR1 and CDR2 (germline): SGHAT, FQNNGV. CDR3 DNA sequence: TGTGCCAGCAGCTTATCCAGGTTGATGACTGAAGCTTTCTTT. This encodes CASSLSRLMTEAFF.

The V gene is TRBV6-6, the J gene TRBJ2-7; 9 bases are shared with TRBD1. Germline loops: CDR1 MNHNY, CDR2 SVGAGI (reference sequence). Trimming cost V 4 bases and J 1 base; bases outside gene matches: 5. The CDR3 loop spans 15 amino acids. The CDR3 region is CASSFPGQGSYEQYF. The DNA for the CDR3 is TGTGCCAGCAGTTTCCCCGGACAGGGGTCCTACGAGCAGTACTTC.

The chain joins TRBV10-3 to TRBJ1-6; weak D call: TRBD1 (6 bases). Trimming removed 10 bases at V and 7 bases at J, with 17 bases between. The CDR3 runs 14 residues. CDR1 ENHRY and CDR2 SYGVKD come from the germline V gene. Written as DNA, the CDR3 is TGTGCCAGCGGTGGCGCGCAGGGGAATTCACCCCTCCACTTT. Its translation is CASGGAQGNSPLHF.

This chain connects TRBV10-3 to TRBJ1-5; 7 bases map to TRBD1. Germline V CDR1 and CDR2: ENHRY, SYGVKD. V dropped 0 bases and J dropped 4; count of bases not matched to a gene: 6. CDR3 size: 16 residues. The CDR3 nucleotides are TGTGCCATCAGTGAGTCGGGGACAGAAGGTAATCAGCCCCAGCATTTT. Its protein is CAISESGTEGNQPQHF.

The rearrangement uses TRBV28 and TRBJ1-2, with D possibly being TRBD1 (6 bases). Trimming shortened V by 6 bases and J by 2 bases, and 16 bases separated the two germline ends. This CDR3 has 15 amino acids. Germline V CDR1 and CDR2: MDHEN, SYDVKM. CDR3 DNA sequence: TGTGCCAGCAGCAGCCGTTTCAGGGGAAACTATGGCTACACCTTC. Protein sequence: CASSSRFRGNYGYTF.

The gene calls are TRBV7-9 and TRBJ1-6, with a weak D call TRBD1 (5 bases). V dropped 2 bases and J dropped 13 bases, with 15 bases sitting between them. This CDR3 region has 14 residues. Germline assignment: CDR1 SEHNR and CDR2 FQNEAQ (reference sequence). The CDR3: CASSLPGRGVPLHF. CDR3 sequence (DNA): TGTGCCAGCAGCTTACCAGGGAGGGGAGTTCCCCTCCACTTT. Variable domain in full (rest from reference TRBV7-9 and TRBJ1-6): DTGVSQNPRHKITKRGQNVTFRCDPISEHNRLYWYRQTLGQGPEFLTYFQNEAQLEKSRLLSDRFSAERPKGSFSTLEIQRTEQGDSAMYLCASSLPGRGVPLHFGNGTRLTVT.

This sequence joins TRBV7-3 and TRBJ2-5, with 7 positions matching TRBD2. Germline assignment: CDR1 SGHTA and CDR2 FQGTGA. This CDR3 spans 18 amino acids. The junction had 11 bases not matched to a gene; V was cut back by 1 base and J by 0 bases. CDR3: CASSLRASGELNQETQYF. The CDR3 nucleotides are TGTGCCAGCAGCTTAAGGGCTAGCGGAGAACTTAACCAAGAGACCCAGTACTTC. Using reference TRBV7-3 and TRBJ2-5 for the parts outside the CDR3, the full variable domain is GAGVSQTPSNKVTEKGKYVELRCDPISGHTALYWYRQSLGQGPEFLIYFQGTGAADDSGLPNDRFFAVRPEGSVSTLKIQRTERGDSAVYLCASSLRASGELNQETQYFGPGTRLLVL.

The chain joins TRBV5-5 to TRBJ2-5; TRBD1 matches 7 bases. The germline V gene has CDR1 SGHKS and CDR2 YYEKEE (reference sequence). The CDR3 runs 15 residues. The trim removed 4 bases at V and 5 bases at J, leaving 11 bases unmatched. In nucleotides, the CDR3 is TGTGCCAGCAGCACCGGGACAGTCAGCAGGGAGACCCAGTACTTC. Amino acid sequence: CASSTGTVSRETQYF.

The chain is built from TRBV7-9 and TRBJ2-7, with 10 bases aligning to TRBD1. The CDR3 runs to 17 residues. J gave up 2 bases and V 3 bases, and 10 bases lay outside the gene matches. CDR1 is SEHNR, CDR2 FQNEAQ, per germline (reference sequence). The CDR3: CASSLGSTGTGAYEQYF. In DNA form, the CDR3 reads TGTGCCAGCAGCTTGGGCTCGACCGGGACAGGGGCCTACGAGCAGTACTTC.

This clone has only a few counts. The J gene is TRBJ1-2, the V gene TRBV19, with D possibly being TRBD1 (5 bases). V lost 6 bases, J lost 4 bases, and 15 bases lay in between. Germline lookup yields CDR1 LNHDA and CDR2 SQIVND (reference sequence). The length of the CDR3 is 14 residues. CDR3 protein: CASRHPQGPYGYTF. CDR3 sequence (DNA): TGTGCCAGTAGGCACCCCCAGGGCCCCTATGGCTACACCTTC.

This rearrangement joins TRBV28 to TRBJ1-5; 7 nucleotides line up with TRBD1. Germline V gene data show CDR1 as MDHEN and CDR2 as SYDVKM. There are 18 residues in the CDR3. V was clipped by 5 bases and J by 2 bases; unmatched bases: 15. The CDR3 sequence is CASSRQPTGSVRNQPQHF. The CDR3 DNA sequence: TGTGCCAGCAGTCGACAACCGACAGGGTCTGTGCGCAATCAGCCCCAGCATTTT.

The chain is built from TRBV3-1 (or the pseudogene TRBV3-2) and TRBJ2-7, with 9 bases lining up with TRBD2. V was pared by 3 bases and J by 4 bases, with 13 bases of the junction left unmatched. Germline CDR1 is LGHDT and CDR2 is YNNKEL (reference sequence). The CDR3 covers 17 residues. The CDR3 protein is CASSQRAGSGRHYEQYF. CDR3 DNA: TGTGCCAGCAGCCAGAGGGCGGGTAGCGGGAGACATTACGAGCAGTACTTC.

The rearrangement uses TRBV5-1 and TRBJ2-7, with TRBD2 matching over 7 bases. The germline V gene encodes CDR1 SGHRS and CDR2 YFSETQ. This CDR3 spans 16 amino acids. With 4 bases clipped from V and 2 bases from J, the junction kept 12 bases outside the gene matches. The CDR3 DNA reads TGCGCCAGCAGCCCCGCGGGGAGGGGTATGACCTACGAGCAGTACTTC. As protein: CASSPAGRGMTYEQYF.

The rearrangement links TRBV2 to TRBJ1-5; maybe TRBD1 (5 bases). In germline, CDR1 is SNHLY, CDR2 FYNNEI. The CDR3 covers 16 residues. The V gene lost 1 base and the J gene lost 3 bases, with 13 bases spanning the gap. DNA of the CDR3: TGTGCCAGCAGTGAAGGACTCAGGGCGGCCAATCAGCCCCAGCATTTT. Its protein is CASSEGLRAANQPQHF.

The chain combines TRBV6-1 with TRBJ1-2; tentative D call: TRBD1 (6 bases). Germline CDR1 is MNHNS and CDR2 is SASEGT. V dropped 4 bases and J dropped 2 bases, with 23 bases sitting between them. CDR3 size: 18 residues. The CDR3 sequence: CASSAYAGQTTANYGYTF. The CDR3 nucleotides are TGTGCCAGCAGTGCTTATGCCGGACAGACAACAGCGAACTATGGCTACACCTTC.

The chain links TRBV28 to TRBJ1-1; 7 nucleotides agree with TRBD1. Per germline, CDR1 MDHEN and CDR2 SYDVKM. The V gene end was trimmed by 3 bases and the J gene end by 3 bases; junction bases not matched to a gene: 10. This CDR3 has 16 residues. The chain's CDR3 is CASSLVLRGRHTEAFF. CDR3 nucleotides: TGTGCCAGCAGTTTGGTCTTAAGGGGGCGACACACTGAAGCTTTCTTT.

This rearrangement joins TRBV18 to TRBJ1-3; D is unresolved. Germline CDR1 is KGHSH and CDR2 is LQKENI. Between the trimmed V and J ends, which lost 1 base and 0 bases, there was a span of 7 bases. The CDR3 runs 15 residues. CDR3 nucleotides: TGTGCCAGCTCACCACAGTCGAGCTCTGGAAACACCATATATTTT. Protein: CASSPQSSSGNTIYF.

The chain is built from TRBV5-1 and TRBJ2-3; TRBD2 aligns across 7 bases. The V gene end was trimmed by 6 bases and the J gene end by 4 bases; junction bases not matched to a gene: 11. Germline V CDR1 and CDR2: SGHRS, YFSETQ. The CDR3 totals 15 residues. CDR3 protein: CASTQAGNEADTQYF. The CDR3 bases are TGCGCCAGCACCCAAGCGGGGAACGAGGCAGATACGCAGTATTTT.

The rearrangement links TRBV9 to TRBJ1-4; TRBD1 agrees at 10 bases. The V segment lost 3 bases and the J segment 3 bases; nucleotides outside the gene matches: 2. Germline CDR1 and CDR2: SGDLS and YYNGEE. This CDR3 contains 15 residues. CDR3 in amino acids: CASSGGQGANEKLFF. The CDR3 nucleotides read TGTGCCAGCAGCGGCGGACAGGGGGCTAATGAAAAACTGTTTTTT.

V usage is TRBV24-1 and J usage is TRBJ1-1; D gene unclear. V was cut by 5 bases and J by 4 bases, with 10 bases left in between. This CDR3 is built from 13 residues. Per germline, CDR1 KGHDR and CDR2 SFDVKD. The CDR3 reads CATSAGAGTEAFF. CDR3 DNA: TGTGCCACCAGTGCGGGTGCGGGCACTGAAGCTTTCTTT.

The chain combines TRBV9 with TRBJ1-2; maybe TRBD1 (5 bases). CDR3 length equals 15 residues. Trimming removed 0 bases at V and 4 bases at J, with 13 bases between. The germline CDR1 and CDR2 sequences are SGDLS and YYNGEE. The CDR3 spells CASSVAGTGVYGYTF. The CDR3 DNA reads TGTGCCAGCAGCGTAGCCGGGACGGGGGTCTATGGCTACACCTTC. Supplemented by reference TRBV9 and TRBJ1-2, the full variable domain reads DSGVTQTPKHLITATGQRVTLRCSPRSGDLSVYWYQQSLDQGLQFLIQYYNGEERAKGNILERFSAQQFPDLHSELNLSSLELGDSALYFCASSVAGTGVYGYTFGSGTRLTVV.

The chain couples TRBV5-1 to TRBJ2-5; 14 nucleotides agree with TRBD2. With V trimmed by 4 bases and J by 5 bases, 7 bases remained unmatched. The CDR3 extends over 16 amino acids. Germline CDR1 is SGHRS and CDR2 is YFSETQ. This chain's CDR3 is CASSPRTSGGRETQYF. The CDR3 DNA reads as TGCGCCAGCAGCCCCAGGACTAGCGGGGGGAGGGAGACCCAGTACTTC.